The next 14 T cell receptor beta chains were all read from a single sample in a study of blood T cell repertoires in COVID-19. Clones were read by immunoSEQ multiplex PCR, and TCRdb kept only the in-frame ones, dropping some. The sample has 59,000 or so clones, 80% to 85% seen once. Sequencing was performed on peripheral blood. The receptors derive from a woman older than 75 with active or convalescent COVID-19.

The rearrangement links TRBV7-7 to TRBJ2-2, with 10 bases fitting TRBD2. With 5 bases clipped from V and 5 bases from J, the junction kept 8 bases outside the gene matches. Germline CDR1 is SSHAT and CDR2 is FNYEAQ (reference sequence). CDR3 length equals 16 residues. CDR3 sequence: CASSHSGGLRTGELFF. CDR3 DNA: TGTGCCAGCAGCCATAGCGGGGGGCTCCGGACCGGGGAGCTGTTTTTT.

CDR3 protein: CASSTSTEDGYTF. In nucleotides, the CDR3 is TGCGCCAGCAGCACATCGACAGAGGATGGCTACACCTTC. The V and J genes are TRBV5-1 and TRBJ1-2, with D perhaps TRBD1 (5 bases). Trimming stripped 4 bases from V and 6 bases from J, with 13 bases between. The CDR3 spans 13 residues. Germline CDR1 and CDR2: SGHRS and YFSETQ.

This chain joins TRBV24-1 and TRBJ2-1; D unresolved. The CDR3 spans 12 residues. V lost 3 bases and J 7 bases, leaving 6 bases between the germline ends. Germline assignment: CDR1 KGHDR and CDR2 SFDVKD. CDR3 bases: TGTGCCACCAGTGATCCCAAAAATGAGCAGTTCTTC. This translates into CATSDPKNEQFF.

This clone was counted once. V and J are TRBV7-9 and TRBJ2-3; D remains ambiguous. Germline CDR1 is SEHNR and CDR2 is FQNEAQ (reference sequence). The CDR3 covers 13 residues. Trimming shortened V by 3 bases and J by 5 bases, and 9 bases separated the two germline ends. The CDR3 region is CASSFLSLDTQYF. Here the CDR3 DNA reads TGTGCCAGCAGCTTTTTGAGCTTAGATACGCAGTATTTT. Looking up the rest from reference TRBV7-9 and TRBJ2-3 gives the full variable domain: DTGVSQNPRHKITKRGQNVTFRCDPISEHNRLYWYRQTLGQGPEFLTYFQNEAQLEKSRLLSDRFSAERPKGSFSTLEIQRTEQGDSAMYLCASSFLSLDTQYFGPGTRLTVL.

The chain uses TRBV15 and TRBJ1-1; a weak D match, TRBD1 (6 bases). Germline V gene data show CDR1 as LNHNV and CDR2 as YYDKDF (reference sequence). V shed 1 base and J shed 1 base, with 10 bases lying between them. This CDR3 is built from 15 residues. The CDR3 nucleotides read TGTGCCACCAGCAGAGCGAGGACAGCGAACACTGAAGCTTTCTTT. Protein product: CATSRARTANTEAFF.

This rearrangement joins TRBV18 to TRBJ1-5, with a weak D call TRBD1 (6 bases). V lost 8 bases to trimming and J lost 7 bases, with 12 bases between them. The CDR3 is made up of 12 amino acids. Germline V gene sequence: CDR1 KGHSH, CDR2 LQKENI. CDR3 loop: CASREQGQPQHF. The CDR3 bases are TGTGCCAGCCGAGAACAGGGCCAGCCCCAGCATTTT.

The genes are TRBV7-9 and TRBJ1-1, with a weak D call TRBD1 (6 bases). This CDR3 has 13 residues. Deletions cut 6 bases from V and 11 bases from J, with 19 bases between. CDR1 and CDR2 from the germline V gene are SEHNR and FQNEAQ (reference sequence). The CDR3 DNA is TGTGCCAGCAGTCAAAGCCAGCAGGGGACGGCTTTCTTT. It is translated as CASSQSQQGTAFF.

The CDR3 sequence is CASSPGQGGSRLPLHF. CDR3 sequence (DNA): TGTGCCAGCTCACCAGGACAGGGGGGTAGCCGTTTACCCCTCCACTTT. The chain employs TRBV18 and TRBJ1-6, with 10 nucleotides matching TRBD1. The V segment lost 2 bases and the J segment 12 bases; nucleotides outside the gene matches: 10. The CDR3 is 16 residues long. CDR1 and CDR2 from the germline V gene are KGHSH and LQKENI.

The CDR3 sequence: CASSDPDSSYNEQFF. The CDR3 DNA reads as TGTGCCAGCAGTGACCCGGACAGCTCCTACAATGAGCAGTTCTTC. J is TRBJ2-1 and V is TRBV6-1; TRBD1 might be the D (6 bases). Germline CDR1 reads MNHNS; CDR2 reads SASEGT. This CDR3 is 15 amino acids long. The ends were cut back, 3 bases at V and 0 bases at J, with 9 bases in the middle.

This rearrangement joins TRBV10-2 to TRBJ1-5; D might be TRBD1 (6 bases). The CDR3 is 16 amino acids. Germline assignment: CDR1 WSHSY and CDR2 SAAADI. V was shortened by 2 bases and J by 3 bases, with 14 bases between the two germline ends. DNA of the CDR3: TGCGCCAGCAGTGAGGTACAGGGCCTAGCCAATCAGCCCCAGCATTTT. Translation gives CASSEVQGLANQPQHF.

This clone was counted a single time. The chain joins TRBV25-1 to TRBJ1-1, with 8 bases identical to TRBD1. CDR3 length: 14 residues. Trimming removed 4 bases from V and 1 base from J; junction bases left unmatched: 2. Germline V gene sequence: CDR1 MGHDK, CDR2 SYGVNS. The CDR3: CASSGGQGNTEAFF. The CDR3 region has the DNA TGTGCCAGCAGTGGAGGACAGGGGAACACTGAAGCTTTCTTT.

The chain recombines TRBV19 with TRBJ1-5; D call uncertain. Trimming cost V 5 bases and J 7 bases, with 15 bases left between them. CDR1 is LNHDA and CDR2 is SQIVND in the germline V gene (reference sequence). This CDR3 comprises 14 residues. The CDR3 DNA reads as TGTGCCAGTAGTGTTTATTTTACGGGGCAGCCCCAGCATTTT. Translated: CASSVYFTGQPQHF.

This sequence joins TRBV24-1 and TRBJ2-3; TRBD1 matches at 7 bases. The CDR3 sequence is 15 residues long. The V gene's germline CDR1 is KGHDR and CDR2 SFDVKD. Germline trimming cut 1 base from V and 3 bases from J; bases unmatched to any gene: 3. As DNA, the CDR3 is TGTGCCACCAGTGATTTCTGGACAGGTACAGATACGCAGTATTTT. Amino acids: CATSDFWTGTDTQYF.

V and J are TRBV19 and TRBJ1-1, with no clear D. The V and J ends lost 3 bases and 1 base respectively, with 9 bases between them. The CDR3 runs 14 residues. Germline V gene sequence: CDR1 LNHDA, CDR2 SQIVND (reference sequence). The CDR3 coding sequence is TGTGCCAGTAGTATCCTCCCCCCGAACACTGAAGCTTTCTTT. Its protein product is CASSILPPNTEAFF.